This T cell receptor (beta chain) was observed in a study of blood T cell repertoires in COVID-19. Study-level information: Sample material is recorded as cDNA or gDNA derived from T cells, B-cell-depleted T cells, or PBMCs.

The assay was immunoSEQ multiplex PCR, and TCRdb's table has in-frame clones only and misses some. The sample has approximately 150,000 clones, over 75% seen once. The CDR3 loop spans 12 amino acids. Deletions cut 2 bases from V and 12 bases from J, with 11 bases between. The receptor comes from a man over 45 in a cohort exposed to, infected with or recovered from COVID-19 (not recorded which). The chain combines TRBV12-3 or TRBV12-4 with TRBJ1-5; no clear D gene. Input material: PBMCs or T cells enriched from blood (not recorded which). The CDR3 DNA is TGTGCCAGCAGTTTAAGTAGACATAACCAGCATTTT. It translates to CASSLSRHNQHF.